A few counts support the clone carrying this T cell receptor beta chain. Here immunoSEQ multiplex PCR was the method, and the copy in TCRdb shows in-frame clones only, minus some. This sample has some 170,000 clones, with 96% found just once. This CDR3 region has 13 residues. Germline assignment: CDR1 SEHNR and CDR2 FQNEAQ (reference sequence). Between the trimmed V and J ends, which lost 5 bases and 7 bases, there was a span of 11 bases. The data originate from a study of control samples from healthy donors and cancer patients. The sequenced sample consisted of blood. The sequence was obtained from a woman in her 30s in good health. The chain combines TRBV7-9 with TRBJ2-2; D is uncertain. CDR3 sequence reads: CASSPRLGGELFF. The CDR3 DNA is TGTGCCAGCAGCCCTCGGTTAGGCGGGGAGCTGTTTTTT.